This TCR beta chain was sequenced in a study of control samples from healthy donors and cancer patients. Trimming stripped 3 bases from V and 1 base from J, with 9 bases between. Germline CDR1 is SEHNR and CDR2 is FQNEAQ (reference sequence). The CDR3 has 14 amino acids. Sequenced by immunoSEQ multiplex PCR; TCRdb stores in-frame clones only, minus some. The sample has tens of thousands of clones; approximately 94% are singletons. This sequence was found in a man aged 25 to 40 with colorectal cancer. Material for sequencing was PBMCs. J is TRBJ1-1 and V is TRBV7-9; no definite D call. The CDR3 DNA follows: TGTGCCAGCAGCTTTGTTTCCGAGAACACTGAAGCTTTCTTT. It translates to CASSFVSENTEAFF.